Shown below are 15 T cell receptor beta chains from a single sample sequenced in a study of technical replicates of blood from a few donors. TCRdb's table, derived via immunoSEQ multiplex PCR, lists solely in-frame clones and lacks some. The repertoire consists of some 87,000 clones, with more than 85% occurring once and the leading ten covering about 0.37%. The sequenced sample was T cells isolated from PBMCs. These receptors were obtained from a human donor in good health.

This chain joins TRBV9 and TRBJ2-5, with D possibly TRBD1 on 5 matching bases. There are 13 residues in the CDR3. The V end lost 4 bases, the J end lost 6 bases, and 13 bases lay between the germline ends. Per the germline V gene, CDR1 is SGDLS and CDR2 is YYNGEE. Here the CDR3 DNA reads TGTGCCAGCAGCTCCGGACAAGGGCAGACCCAGTACTTC. Protein sequence: CASSSGQGQTQYF.

The V gene is TRBV19, the J gene TRBJ1-5; TRBD1 is a possible D gene (6 bases). Germline V gives CDR1 LNHDA, CDR2 SQIVND (reference sequence). Deletions cut 3 bases from V and 4 bases from J, with 13 bases between. CDR3 size: 15 residues. DNA of the CDR3: TGTGCCAGTAGTATTCCAGGGGTAATAAATCAGCCCCAGCATTTT. Translation gives CASSIPGVINQPQHF.

Points on this clone: This sample includes further DNA sequences coding for the same CDR3. V is TRBV9 and J is TRBJ1-1; D may be TRBD1 (6 bases). This CDR3 comprises 13 residues. The ends were cut back, 0 bases at V and 5 bases at J, with 8 bases in the middle. Looked up from germline, CDR1 is SGDLS and CDR2 is YYNGEE. As DNA, the CDR3 is TGTGCCAGCAGCGTAGGCCAGGGGACTGAAGCTTTCTTT. As protein: CASSVGQGTEAFF.

The V gene is TRBV18, the J gene TRBJ2-1, with TRBD2 identical over 8 bases. The CDR3 contains 16 residues. Germline values: CDR1 KGHSH, CDR2 LQKENI. J lost 4 bases, V lost 6 bases, and 11 bases had no gene match. The CDR3 sequence: CASSYPEREKYNEQFF. The CDR3 DNA follows: TGTGCCAGCTCCTATCCCGAGCGGGAGAAGTACAATGAGCAGTTCTTC.

This chain uses TRBV7-3 with TRBJ2-2; 7 nucleotides align to TRBD2. This CDR3 is built from 16 residues. CDR1 SGHTA and CDR2 FQGTGA come from the germline V gene. The ends lost 1 base at V and 2 bases at J; junction bases unmatched: 4. CDR3 DNA: TGTGCCAGCAGCTTAATCGCGGGAGTTAACACCGGGGAGCTGTTTTTT. Protein sequence: CASSLIAGVNTGELFF.

In this sample, this clone turned up once. The J gene is TRBJ2-3, the V gene TRBV7-3; a possible D gene is TRBD2 (7 bases). The CDR3 runs to 14 residues. Trimming took 8 bases from V and 2 from J, leaving 14 bases between them. Germline V gene sequence: CDR1 SGHTA, CDR2 FQGTGA. The CDR3 spells CASGGAHHTDTQYF. The CDR3 DNA is TGTGCCAGCGGGGGGGCCCACCACACAGATACGCAGTATTTT.

This chain connects TRBV29-1 to TRBJ2-3; D is perhaps TRBD1 (5 bases). The CDR3 loop spans 16 amino acids. The germline V gene has CDR1 SQVTM and CDR2 ANQGSEA. Trimming left V 2 bases short and J 0 bases short, with 15 bases between. The CDR3 spells CSVEPNDSHSTDTQYF. DNA of the CDR3: TGCAGCGTTGAACCGAATGACAGCCACAGCACAGATACGCAGTATTTT.

The chain employs TRBV30 and TRBJ2-1; 9 bases map to TRBD2. Germline trimming cut 1 base from V and 4 bases from J; bases unmatched to any gene: 17. There are 19 residues in the CDR3. Germline assignment: CDR1 GTSNPN and CDR2 SVGIG (reference sequence). As DNA, the CDR3 is TGTGCCTGGAGTGGACGCGGGAGGGGGCGAGACGGGGATTACAATGAGCAGTTCTTC. It is translated as CAWSGRGRGRDGDYNEQFF.

The chain is built from TRBV7-9 and TRBJ1-1, with a tentative D call TRBD1 (5 bases). CDR1 is SEHNR and CDR2 is FQNEAQ in the germline V gene (reference sequence). This CDR3 has 14 amino acids. V shed 3 bases and J shed 2 bases, with 10 bases lying between them. This CDR3 reads CASSFRDRNTEAFF. Here the CDR3 DNA reads TGTGCCAGCAGCTTCAGGGATCGCAACACTGAAGCTTTCTTT. Looking up the rest from reference TRBV7-9 and TRBJ1-1 gives the full variable domain: DTGVSQNPRHKITKRGQNVTFRCDPISEHNRLYWYRQTLGQGPEFLTYFQNEAQLEKSRLLSDRFSAERPKGSFSTLEIQRTEQGDSAMYLCASSFRDRNTEAFFGQGTRLTVV.

The genes are TRBV6-6 and TRBJ2-3, with D possibly TRBD1 on 6 matching bases. This CDR3 comprises 14 residues. CDR1 and CDR2 from the germline V gene are MNHNY and SVGAGI (reference sequence). V lost 3 bases, J lost 6 bases, and 13 bases lay in between. CDR3 in amino acids: CASSYTTGADTQYF. The CDR3 DNA is TGTGCCAGCAGTTATACGACAGGTGCCGATACGCAGTATTTT.

CDR3 protein: CASNPSGTYEQYF. The CDR3 DNA sequence: TGTGCCAGCAACCCTAGCGGGACCTACGAGCAGTACTTC. The gene calls are TRBV11-2 and TRBJ2-7, with TRBD2 identical over 9 bases. Germline trimming cut 7 bases from V and 2 bases from J; bases unmatched to any gene: 3. This CDR3 has 13 amino acids. Germline V gene lookup returns CDR1 SGHAT and CDR2 FQNNGV.

This rearrangement joins TRBV13 to TRBJ1-2; tentatively, D is TRBD1 (5 bases). CDR1 is PRHDT, CDR2 FYEKMQ, per germline (reference sequence). V gave up 1 base and J gave up 8 bases, with 14 bases separating them. This CDR3 has 14 amino acids. The CDR3 spells CASSLVSATEGYTF. The CDR3 bases are TGTGCCAGCAGCTTAGTAAGCGCGACAGAAGGCTACACCTTC.

The rearrangement joins TRBV7-8 to TRBJ2-7; maybe TRBD1 (6 bases). The V gene lost 5 bases and the J gene lost 5 bases, with 10 bases spanning the gap. The length of the CDR3 is 12 residues. CDR1 is SGHVS, CDR2 FQNEAQ, per germline. The CDR3 DNA reads TGTGCCAGCAGCCTAGGACAGAACGAGCAGTACTTC. This translates into CASSLGQNEQYF.

This chain links TRBV18 with TRBJ1-5; D may be TRBD1 (5 bases). V was cut by 3 bases and J by 4 bases, with 7 bases left in between. This CDR3 is 13 amino acids long. The germline V gene has CDR1 KGHSH and CDR2 LQKENI. Here the CDR3 DNA reads TGTGCCAGCTCACCGACAGAAAATCAGCCCCAGCATTTT. Translated: CASSPTENQPQHF.

The rearrangement links TRBV28 to TRBJ2-7, with 7 bases matching TRBD2. Trimming took 2 bases from V and 3 from J; bases not matched to a gene: 10. CDR1 is MDHEN and CDR2 is SYDVKM in the germline V gene. The CDR3 totals 16 residues. The CDR3 here is CASSLEARGEGYEQYF. Here the CDR3 DNA reads TGTGCCAGCAGTTTAGAGGCCCGAGGGGAGGGCTACGAGCAGTACTTC.